This TCR beta chain was recovered during a study of metastatic and nonmetastatic thyroid tumors. This clone has a count of ten or more. Under the authors' procedure: Building a distant-metastasis classifier for papillary thyroid cancer drew on CDR3 differences across clinicopathological groups. TCRdb redid the clone calls on the PCR reads using MiXCR. The V and J calls follow TCRdb's processing rather than the paper's. The sample has around 15,000 clones, roughly 26% seen once. Until they underwent thyroid surgery, no patient had received any treatment. The sample comprised tumor tissue. This clonotype originated in a female donor with papillary thyroid cancer or a benign thyroid nodule (not recorded which). Some clones in this sample may be carry-over from other donors' samples.

The CDR3 loop reads CSARWSGGARTDTQYF. CDR3 in DNA: TGCAGTGCTAGATGGAGCGGGGGGGCCCGGACAGATACGCAGTATTTT. The rearrangement joins TRBV20-1 to TRBJ2-3, with 10 bases aligning to TRBD2. With 2 bases clipped from V and 3 bases from J, the junction kept 8 bases outside the gene matches. Germline-derived CDR1 and CDR2 are DFQATT and SNEGSKA (reference sequence). CDR3 size: 16 residues.